This TCR beta chain was sequenced for a study of T cells in Graves' hyperthyroidism and ophthalmopathy. The study's findings and limits: Ophthalmopathy prediction by the model preceded onset by a median about 6 months. Classification by a 13 V-J model distinguished ophthalmopathy from stable hyperthyroidism. Most clonotypes expanded in thyroid above 0.001 were likewise present in blood.

Amplified TCR beta CDR3 regions derived from RNA transcripts. In the first-round RT-PCR of the TCR CDR3, the HTBI primer set was used. MiXCR was run by TCRdb on the multiplex PCR reads, yielding one entry per CDR3 protein. The data contain around 620,000 distinct CDR3 sequences, more than 45% of them singletons. This clonotype was counted at least ten times. What it recognizes is unknown. The CDR3 is 11 amino acids. Germline V gene sequence: CDR1 DFQATT, CDR2 SNEGSKA (reference sequence). Trimming removed 4 bases at V and 5 bases at J, with 5 bases between. It was uncontrolled infection, other autoimmune disease, pregnancy or lactation that excluded patients.

The V gene is TRBV20-1, the J gene TRBJ2-2; D is unresolved. The TCR originated in an adult woman with Graves' disease, either hyperthyroidism or ophthalmopathy (not recorded which). The sequencing input was peripheral blood or thyroid tissue (not recorded which). The CDR3 DNA follows: TGCAGTGCTACTAAGACCGGGGAGCTGTTTTTT. Its translation is CSATKTGELFF.